This TCR beta chain was observed in a study of siplizumab effects on memory and regulatory T cells. Study results and limitations: Naive T cells looked more diverse than memory cells and looked like major alloresponse contributors. Whether proliferating Tregs in siplizumab cultures suppress was not functionally confirmed. Siplizumab gave mappable alloreactive CD4+ clones an average Treg-derived fraction of less than 75%, against roughly 27% in controls.

Per the germline V gene, CDR1 is SGHTA and CDR2 is FQGTGA. V was shortened by 2 bases and J by 0 bases, with 4 bases between the two germline ends. The CDR3 sequence is 13 residues long. As to this clone: Its antigen is unidentified. Other DNA sequences in this sample translate to the same CDR3.

It was roughly 99,000 TCR templates that were assayed per sample. Here immunoSEQ multiplex PCR was the method, and the copy in TCRdb shows in-frame clones only, minus some. The profile shows about 97,000 clones, 80% to 95% of them singletons. Sequenced input: non-Treg CD4+ T cells sorted from blood. The chain couples TRBV7-3 to TRBJ1-1, with no clear D. The TCR originated in a human donor in good health. The CDR3 here is CASSLLVNTEAFF. The DNA for the CDR3 is TGTGCCAGCAGCTTACTAGTGAACACTGAAGCTTTCTTT.